Below are 10 T cell receptor beta chains sequenced from a single sample in a study of post-analysis software for immune sequencing data. These receptors have no identified antigens. Findings and limits, study-wide: TRBV5-6, TRBV5-1 and TRBV20-1 belonged to a set of roughly five TRBV segments that were more frequent in patients than controls.

Unique molecular identifiers had been added to the TCR beta cDNA libraries. TCRdb reanalysed the PCR reads using MiXCR and keeps one entry per CDR3 protein. This table holds hundreds of thousands of distinct CDR3 sequences, roughly 27% found once. The specimen was blood. These receptors were taken from a girl under 18 with multiple sclerosis.

This clonotype was detected only a few times. V is TRBV15 and J is TRBJ2-5, with a weak D call TRBD1 (6 bases). There are 14 residues in the CDR3. Germline CDR1 reads LNHNV; CDR2 reads YYDKDF (reference sequence). The V end lost 0 bases, the J end lost 5 bases, and 10 bases lay between the germline ends. The CDR3 here is CATSRDGQGETQYF. CDR3 DNA: TGTGCCACCAGCAGAGATGGGCAGGGGGAGACCCAGTACTTC. The full variable domain, rest sourced from reference TRBV15 and TRBJ2-5, is DAMVIQNPRYQVTQFGKPVTLSCSQTLNHNVMYWYQQKSSQAPKLLFHYYDKDFNNEADTPDNFQSRRPNTSFCFLDIRSPGLGDTAMYLCATSRDGQGETQYFGPGTRLLVL.

This clonotype occurred a few times. The chain recombines TRBV20-1 with TRBJ1-6; no firm D call. Trimming stripped 4 bases from V and 0 bases from J, with 7 bases between. The CDR3 sequence is 14 residues long. Germline V gene data show CDR1 as DFQATT and CDR2 as SNEGSKA (reference sequence). CDR3 bases: TGCAGTGCTACTTCGAGCTCCTATAATTCACCCCTCCACTTT. Its protein product is CSATSSSYNSPLHF.

The chain links TRBV5-1 to TRBJ2-5; 10 bases are shared with TRBD2. Germline-derived CDR1 and CDR2 are SGHRS and YFSETQ. The CDR3 covers 17 residues. V lost 1 base, J lost 5 bases, and 11 bases stayed unmatched. This CDR3 is CASSLNLAGDTGETQYF. The CDR3 DNA follows: TGCGCCAGCAGCTTGAACCTAGCGGGGGACACCGGGGAGACCCAGTACTTC.

This chain joins TRBV7-2 and TRBJ2-5; possible D gene TRBD2, 5 bases. The CDR3 runs 13 residues. V was shortened by 5 bases and J by 4 bases, with 11 bases between the two germline ends. Per the germline V gene, CDR1 is SGHTA and CDR2 is FQGNSA. The CDR3 coding sequence is TGTGCCAGCAGCCCGGCGGCGGGAGAGACCCAGTACTTC. Its protein product is CASSPAAGETQYF.

The rearrangement joins TRBV15 to TRBJ2-5; weak D call: TRBD1 (5 bases). The CDR3 length is 14 residues. Germline CDR1 is LNHNV and CDR2 is YYDKDF (reference sequence). V gave up 3 bases and J gave up 1 base, with 9 bases separating them. CDR3 in DNA: TGTGCCACCAGCAGGCGAGACAGCCAAGAGACCCAGTACTTC. Residues: CATSRRDSQETQYF.

V usage is TRBV7-2 and J usage is TRBJ2-1; 8 bases fit TRBD1. Germline assignment: CDR1 SGHTA and CDR2 FQGNSA. The V segment lost 10 bases and the J segment 7 bases; nucleotides outside the gene matches: 9. This CDR3 has 13 residues. The CDR3 loop is CAMGGTGQNEQFF. CDR3 nucleotides: TGTGCCATGGGCGGGACAGGCCAGAATGAGCAGTTCTTC.

The genes are TRBV20-1 and TRBJ2-5, with TRBD2 matching 11 bases. Germline V CDR1 and CDR2: DFQATT, SNEGSKA (reference sequence). The CDR3 spans 15 residues. J lost 4 bases, V lost 0 bases, and 4 bases had no gene match. The CDR3 nucleotides read TGCAGTGCTAGAGATGGGACTAGCGGTTTAGAGACCCAGTACTTC. Translation gives CSARDGTSGLETQYF.

The J gene is TRBJ1-2, the V gene TRBV10-3; the match to TRBD1 covers 8 bases. The CDR3 contains 14 residues. Germline V gene sequence: CDR1 ENHRY, CDR2 SYGVKD. The trim removed 8 bases at V and 4 bases at J, leaving 9 bases unmatched. CDR3 residues: CAIDFGTGLYGYTF. CDR3 bases: TGTGCCATCGATTTTGGGACAGGCCTCTATGGCTACACCTTC.

The chain joins TRBV7-2 to TRBJ2-5, with 9 bases fitting TRBD2. The junction had 0 bases not matched to a gene; V was cut back by 1 base and J by 3 bases. The CDR3 length is 14 residues. Germline V lookup: CDR1 SGHTA, CDR2 FQGNSA. The chain's CDR3 is CASSLGGREETQYF. The DNA of the CDR3 is TGTGCCAGCAGCTTAGGCGGGAGGGAAGAGACCCAGTACTTC. Supplemented by reference TRBV7-2 and TRBJ2-5, the full variable domain reads GAGVSQSPSNKVTEKGKDVELRCDPISGHTALYWYRQSLGQGLEFLIYFQGNSAPDKSGLPSDRFSAERTGGSVSTLTIQRTQQEDSAVYLCASSLGGREETQYFGPGTRLLVL.

The rearrangement joins TRBV9 to TRBJ1-4; 7 bases are shared with TRBD1. V lost 2 bases and J lost 5; bases outside the gene matches: 9. Germline V CDR1 and CDR2: SGDLS, YYNGEE. This CDR3 contains 16 residues. For the CDR3, the DNA is TGTGCCAGCAGCGTCAATGCGGGACAGCCGAATGAAAAACTGTTTTTT. As protein: CASSVNAGQPNEKLFF.